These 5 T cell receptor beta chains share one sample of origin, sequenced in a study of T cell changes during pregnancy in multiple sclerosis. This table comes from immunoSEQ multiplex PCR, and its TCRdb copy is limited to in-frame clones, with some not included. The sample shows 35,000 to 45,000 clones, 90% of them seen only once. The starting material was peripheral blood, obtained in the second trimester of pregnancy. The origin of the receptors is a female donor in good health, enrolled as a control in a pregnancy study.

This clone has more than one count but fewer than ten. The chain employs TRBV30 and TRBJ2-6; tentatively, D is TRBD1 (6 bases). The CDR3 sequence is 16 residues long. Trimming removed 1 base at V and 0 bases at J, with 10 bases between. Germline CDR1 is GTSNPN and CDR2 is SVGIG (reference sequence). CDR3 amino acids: CAWSAQGYSGANVLTF. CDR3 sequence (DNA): TGTGCCTGGAGTGCCCAGGGGTACTCTGGGGCCAACGTCCTGACTTTC.

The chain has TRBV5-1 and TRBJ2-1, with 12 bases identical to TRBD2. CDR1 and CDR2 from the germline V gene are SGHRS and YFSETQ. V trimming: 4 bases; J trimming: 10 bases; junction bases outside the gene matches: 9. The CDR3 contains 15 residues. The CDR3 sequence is CASSPGGTSGFEQFF. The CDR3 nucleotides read TGCGCCAGCAGCCCGGGCGGGACTAGCGGGTTCGAGCAGTTCTTC.

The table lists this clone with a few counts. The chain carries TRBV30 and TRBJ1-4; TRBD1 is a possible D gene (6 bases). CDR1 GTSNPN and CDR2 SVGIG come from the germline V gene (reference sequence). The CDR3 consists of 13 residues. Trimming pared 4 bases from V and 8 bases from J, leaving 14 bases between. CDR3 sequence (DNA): TGTGCCTGGAAGGGGGTTCCTGGAGAAAAACTGTTTTTT. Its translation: CAWKGVPGEKLFF.

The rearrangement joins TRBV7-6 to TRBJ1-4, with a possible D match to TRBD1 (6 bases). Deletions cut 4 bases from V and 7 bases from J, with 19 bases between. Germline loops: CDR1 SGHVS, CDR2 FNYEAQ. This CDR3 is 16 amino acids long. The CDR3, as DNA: TGTGCCAGCAGCTGGGGGCGAAGACCGTGGGGTGAAAAACTGTTTTTT. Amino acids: CASSWGRRPWGEKLFF.

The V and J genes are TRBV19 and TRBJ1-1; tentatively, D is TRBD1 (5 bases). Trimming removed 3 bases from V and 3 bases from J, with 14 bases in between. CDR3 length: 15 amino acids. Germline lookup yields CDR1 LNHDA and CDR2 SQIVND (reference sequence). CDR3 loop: CASSIWTSGDTEAFF. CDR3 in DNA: TGTGCCAGTAGTATCTGGACGTCGGGGGACACTGAAGCTTTCTTT. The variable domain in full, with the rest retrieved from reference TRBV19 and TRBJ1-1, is DGGITQSPKYLFRKEGQNVTLSCEQNLNHDAMYWYRQDPGQGLRLIYYSQIVNDFQKGDIAEGYSVSREKKESFPLTVTSAQKNPTAFYLCASSIWTSGDTEAFFGQGTRLTVV.